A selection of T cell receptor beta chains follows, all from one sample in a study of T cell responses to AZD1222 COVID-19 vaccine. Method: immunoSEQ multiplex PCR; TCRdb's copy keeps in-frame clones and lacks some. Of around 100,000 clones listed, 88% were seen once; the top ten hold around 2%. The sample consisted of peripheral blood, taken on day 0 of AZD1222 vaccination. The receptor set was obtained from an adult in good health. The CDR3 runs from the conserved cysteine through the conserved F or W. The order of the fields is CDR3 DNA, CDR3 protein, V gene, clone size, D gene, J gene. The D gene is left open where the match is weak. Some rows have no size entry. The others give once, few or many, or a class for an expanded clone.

CDR3nt: TGTGCCAGCAGTTTACAGTACGAGCAGTACTTC
CDR3aa: CASSLQYEQYF
v_gene: TRBV28
abundance: -
d_gene: -
j_gene: TRBJ2-7

CDR3nt: TGTGCCAGCAGTTATGTGAACGAGCAGTACTTC
CDR3aa: CASSYVNEQYF
v_gene: TRBV6-5
abundance: -
d_gene: -
j_gene: TRBJ2-7

CDR3nt: TGTGCCAGCAGCCAAGGGTGGGAAAACATTCAGTACTTC
CDR3aa: CASSQGWENIQYF
v_gene: TRBV3-1/TRBV3-2
abundance: -
d_gene: -
j_gene: TRBJ2-4

CDR3nt: TGTGCCAGCTCACTACTCCATGGGGCGGGGACTGAAGCTTTCTTT
CDR3aa: CASSLLHGAGTEAFF
v_gene: TRBV18
abundance: -
d_gene: -
j_gene: TRBJ1-1

CDR3nt: TGTGCCAGCATCCAGGCCGCGGGAGGTGGGAGCTACGAGCAGTACTTC
CDR3aa: CASIQAAGGGSYEQYF
v_gene: TRBV7-2
abundance: -
d_gene: TRBD2
j_gene: TRBJ2-7

CDR3nt: TGCGCCAGCAGCTTGTTAAGCGGGAAACACAATGAGCAGTTCTTC
CDR3aa: CASSLLSGKHNEQFF
v_gene: TRBV5-1
abundance: once
d_gene: TRBD2
j_gene: TRBJ2-1

CDR3nt: TGTGCCAGCTCACTTTTCCGCGGCAGTGATAATTCACCCCTCCACTTT
CDR3aa: CASSLFRGSDNSPLHF
v_gene: TRBV18
abundance: -
d_gene: -
j_gene: TRBJ1-6

CDR3nt: TGTGCCAGCAGTCCAAACCTCTGGGTGGAGCAGTACTTC
CDR3aa: CASSPNLWVEQYF
v_gene: TRBV27
abundance: -
d_gene: -
j_gene: TRBJ2-7

CDR3nt: TGTGCCAGCAGGACAGAATCCTATAATTCACCCCTCCACTTT
CDR3aa: CASRTESYNSPLHF
v_gene: TRBV28
abundance: -
d_gene: -
j_gene: TRBJ1-6

CDR3nt: TGCGCCAGCAGCTCTGTCCGAGGCGGGAGGGCCCCTGAGACCCAGTACTTC
CDR3aa: CASSSVRGGRAPETQYF
v_gene: TRBV5-1
abundance: -
d_gene: TRBD2
j_gene: TRBJ2-5

CDR3nt: TGTGCCACCAGCAGGGTCTCTCTAAATTCACCCCTCCACTTT
CDR3aa: CATSRVSLNSPLHF
v_gene: TRBV15
abundance: -
d_gene: -
j_gene: TRBJ1-6

CDR3nt: TGTGCCAGCAGCCCCGGGACTAGCGGATACGAGCAGTACTTC
CDR3aa: CASSPGTSGYEQYF
v_gene: TRBV9
abundance: -
d_gene: TRBD2
j_gene: TRBJ2-7

CDR3nt: TGTGCCAGCAGTTTATCGGACGGTCGTCGGGCCCAGCATTTT
CDR3aa: CASSLSDGRRAQHF
v_gene: TRBV28
abundance: -
d_gene: -
j_gene: TRBJ1-5

CDR3nt: TGTGCCAGCAGTGGCCGGGACCCCGTCGGGCCCCAGCATTTT
CDR3aa: CASSGRDPVGPQHF
v_gene: TRBV2
abundance: -
d_gene: -
j_gene: TRBJ1-5

CDR3nt: TGTGCCAGCAGTGAACTAGCGGGCGGCTCCTACGAGCAGTACTTC
CDR3aa: CASSELAGGSYEQYF
v_gene: TRBV6-1
abundance: -
d_gene: TRBD2
j_gene: TRBJ2-7

CDR3nt: TGCGCCAGCAGCCCTACTAGCGGGAGTATAGATACGCAGTATTTT
CDR3aa: CASSPTSGSIDTQYF
v_gene: TRBV5-1
abundance: -
d_gene: TRBD2
j_gene: TRBJ2-3

CDR3nt: TGTGCCAGCAGCCCCAGTAGCCGCAATGAGCAGTTCTTC
CDR3aa: CASSPSSRNEQFF
v_gene: TRBV11-2
abundance: -
d_gene: -
j_gene: TRBJ2-1

CDR3nt: TGTGCCAGTAGCCCGGGACTAGGATCCTACGAGCAGTACTTC
CDR3aa: CASSPGLGSYEQYF
v_gene: TRBV19
abundance: -
d_gene: TRBD2
j_gene: TRBJ2-7

CDR3nt: TGTGCCAGCAGTTACTCGCTTAGGCGGGAGTTCCCCCACAATGAGCAGTTCTTC
CDR3aa: CASSYSLRREFPHNEQFF
v_gene: TRBV6-2/TRBV6-3
abundance: -
d_gene: TRBD2
j_gene: TRBJ2-1

CDR3nt: TGCGCCAGCAGCCAAGATCAGGCAGGGGCGGTAGATGAGCAGTTCTTC
CDR3aa: CASSQDQAGAVDEQFF
v_gene: TRBV4-3
abundance: -
d_gene: -
j_gene: TRBJ2-1

CDR3nt: TGTGCCAGTAGTCCGGGTCCTCCACTATACGAGCAGTACTTC
CDR3aa: CASSPGPPLYEQYF
v_gene: TRBV19
abundance: -
d_gene: -
j_gene: TRBJ2-7

CDR3nt: TGTGCCAGCAGCTCGACTTCTAGCGGGAGCCGGGATACGCAGTATTTT
CDR3aa: CASSSTSSGSRDTQYF
v_gene: TRBV7-9
abundance: -
d_gene: TRBD2
j_gene: TRBJ2-3

CDR3nt: TGTGCCAGCAGTTTATCACAGGGGGCGTCTCCCTACGAGCAGTACTTC
CDR3aa: CASSLSQGASPYEQYF
v_gene: TRBV27
abundance: -
d_gene: TRBD1
j_gene: TRBJ2-7

CDR3nt: TGTGCCACCAGCAGCCCTCTTGTGACTGGGGCCAACGTCCTGACTTTC
CDR3aa: CATSSPLVTGANVLTF
v_gene: TRBV15
abundance: -
d_gene: -
j_gene: TRBJ2-6

CDR3nt: TGTGCCAGTAGAAGGGACCCGGGACAGCTAAATCAGCCCCAGCATTTT
CDR3aa: CASRRDPGQLNQPQHF
v_gene: TRBV19
abundance: -
d_gene: TRBD1
j_gene: TRBJ1-5

CDR3nt: TGTGCCAGCACCAAACGGGGGGAGCTGTTTTTT
CDR3aa: CASTKRGELFF
v_gene: TRBV6-5
abundance: -
d_gene: -
j_gene: TRBJ2-2

CDR3nt: TGTGCCAGTAGTCCAGGGTCGATGGGGAACACTGAAGCTTTCTTT
CDR3aa: CASSPGSMGNTEAFF
v_gene: TRBV19
abundance: once
d_gene: -
j_gene: TRBJ1-1

CDR3nt: TGTGCCAGCGCGGGGGGACAGAGTAGGGATGGCTACACCTTC
CDR3aa: CASAGGQSRDGYTF
v_gene: TRBV2
abundance: -
d_gene: TRBD1
j_gene: TRBJ1-2

CDR3nt: TGTGCCAGCAGCTTAGACGGTAATCAAAACACTGAAGCTTTCTTT
CDR3aa: CASSLDGNQNTEAFF
v_gene: TRBV7-8
abundance: -
d_gene: -
j_gene: TRBJ1-1

CDR3nt: TGCAGCGTTGAGAGGGGTATTGATACGCAGTATTTT
CDR3aa: CSVERGIDTQYF
v_gene: TRBV29-1
abundance: -
d_gene: -
j_gene: TRBJ2-3

CDR3nt: TGTGCCAGCAGTCAGGGACTGGACTATGGCTACACCTTC
CDR3aa: CASSQGLDYGYTF
v_gene: TRBV2
abundance: -
d_gene: -
j_gene: TRBJ1-2

CDR3nt: TGTGCCAGCAGCTTGGGACTAGCGGGAACTGTAGATACGCAGTATTTT
CDR3aa: CASSLGLAGTVDTQYF
v_gene: TRBV5-5
abundance: -
d_gene: TRBD2
j_gene: TRBJ2-3

CDR3nt: TGCGCCAGCAGCTACCCGGACAGGGTTGCCACTGAAGCTTTCTTT
CDR3aa: CASSYPDRVATEAFF
v_gene: TRBV5-1
abundance: -
d_gene: TRBD1
j_gene: TRBJ1-1

CDR3nt: TGTGCCAGCACGGACGGGAGGTGGGACCTTAACACTGAAGCTTTCTTT
CDR3aa: CASTDGRWDLNTEAFF
v_gene: TRBV2
abundance: -
d_gene: -
j_gene: TRBJ1-1

CDR3nt: TGCGCCAGCAGCCAAGACCCCGGGAGAGGGCATGAGCAGTTCTTC
CDR3aa: CASSQDPGRGHEQFF
v_gene: TRBV4-1
abundance: -
d_gene: -
j_gene: TRBJ2-1

CDR3nt: TGTGCCAGCAGCCCGGGAGCAGGGGAGGCGACAGATACGCAGTATTTT
CDR3aa: CASSPGAGEATDTQYF
v_gene: TRBV6-4
abundance: -
d_gene: -
j_gene: TRBJ2-3

CDR3nt: TGTGCCAGCAGCCAAGACCAGGCCCTTAATCAGCCCCAGCATTTT
CDR3aa: CASSQDQALNQPQHF
v_gene: TRBV3-1/TRBV3-2
abundance: -
d_gene: -
j_gene: TRBJ1-5

CDR3nt: TGTGCCACCAGTGATTTGTACAACACCGGGGAGCTGTTTTTT
CDR3aa: CATSDLYNTGELFF
v_gene: TRBV24-1
abundance: -
d_gene: -
j_gene: TRBJ2-2

CDR3nt: TGTGCCAGCAGCCCGGTTTGGTCCTACAATGAGCAGTTCTTC
CDR3aa: CASSPVWSYNEQFF
v_gene: TRBV7-9
abundance: -
d_gene: -
j_gene: TRBJ2-1

CDR3nt: TGTGCCAGCAGCCGATTGGACAGCAACACAGATACGCAGTATTTT
CDR3aa: CASSRLDSNTDTQYF
v_gene: TRBV14
abundance: -
d_gene: -
j_gene: TRBJ2-3

CDR3nt: TGTGCCAGCAGTCCACTAGCGGGAGGAGTCCATGAGCAGTTCTTC
CDR3aa: CASSPLAGGVHEQFF
v_gene: TRBV6-2/TRBV6-3
abundance: once
d_gene: TRBD2
j_gene: TRBJ2-1

CDR3nt: TGTGCCAGCAGCTTAGGGGAGCTCAACGAGCAGTACTTC
CDR3aa: CASSLGELNEQYF
v_gene: TRBV7-2
abundance: -
d_gene: -
j_gene: TRBJ2-7

CDR3nt: TGTGCCAGCAGCTTAGAGGGCAGGGATGGCTACACCTTC
CDR3aa: CASSLEGRDGYTF
v_gene: TRBV11-2
abundance: -
d_gene: -
j_gene: TRBJ1-2

CDR3nt: TGTGCCAGCTCACGAGAGGGTTCGGATAATTCACCCCTCCACTTT
CDR3aa: CASSREGSDNSPLHF
v_gene: TRBV18
abundance: -
d_gene: -
j_gene: TRBJ1-6

CDR3nt: TGTGCCAGCAGTGCAGACAGGGGGCCGGAAGGCTACACCTTC
CDR3aa: CASSADRGPEGYTF
v_gene: TRBV2
abundance: -
d_gene: TRBD1
j_gene: TRBJ1-2

CDR3nt: TGTGCCAGCAGCCAGGGGGTCTATGGCTACACCTTC
CDR3aa: CASSQGVYGYTF
v_gene: TRBV6-2/TRBV6-3
abundance: -
d_gene: TRBD1
j_gene: TRBJ1-2

CDR3nt: TGTGCCTGGAGTGCCGGGACAGGGAACACTGAAGCTTTCTTT
CDR3aa: CAWSAGTGNTEAFF
v_gene: TRBV30
abundance: -
d_gene: TRBD1
j_gene: TRBJ1-1

CDR3nt: TGTGCCAGCAGCTTAGTAGGGTACGAGCAGTACTTC
CDR3aa: CASSLVGYEQYF
v_gene: TRBV7-2
abundance: -
d_gene: -
j_gene: TRBJ2-7